These 21 T cell receptor beta chains originate from one sample sequenced in a study of T cells in localized non-small cell lung cancer (dated by TCRdb to about 2020). Library preparation was by the immunoSEQ multiplex PCR assay. The clones in this table, taken by TCRdb from immuneACCESS, are in-frame only. Not every clone is retained; where verified, under half of the shortfall comes from an unresolved V gene, and the cause of the rest is unknown. In this sample the table shows more than 25,000 clones, about nine tenths of which occur a single time. The leading ten clones occupy approximately 5.2% of the sample. Sample: PBMCs, taken before any cancer treatment. These receptors were taken from a man aged 35 to 69 with stage II lung adenocarcinoma.

The chain uses TRBV5-6 and TRBJ1-2; D is perhaps TRBD1 (5 bases). Between the trimmed V and J ends, which lost 4 bases and 3 bases, there was a span of 13 bases. Germline-derived CDR1 and CDR2 are SGHDT and YYEEEE. The CDR3 has 14 amino acids. DNA for the CDR3: TGTGCCAGCAGCCCGTGGGGGGGAGACTATGGCTACACCTTC. Translating gives CASSPWGGDYGYTF.

CDR3 region: CASSVGTSGGGGELFF. The CDR3 nucleotides are TGTGCCAGCAGCGTAGGGACTAGCGGGGGCGGCGGGGAGCTGTTTTTT. The V and J genes are TRBV9 and TRBJ2-2, with TRBD2 identical over 13 bases. CDR3 length: 16 residues. Losses at the gene ends were 0 bases for V and 7 bases for J; bases not matched to a gene: 3. Germline CDR1 reads SGDLS; CDR2 reads YYNGEE. Together with reference TRBV9 and TRBJ2-2, the CDR3 gives the full variable domain: DSGVTQTPKHLITATGQRVTLRCSPRSGDLSVYWYQQSLDQGLQFLIQYYNGEERAKGNILERFSAQQFPDLHSELNLSSLELGDSALYFCASSVGTSGGGGELFFGEGSRLTVL.

The V and J genes are TRBV9 and TRBJ2-2; TRBD1 aligns across 7 bases. Unmatched junction bases numbered 13, after V lost 5 bases and J lost 6 bases. Germline V CDR1 and CDR2: SGDLS, YYNGEE. CDR3 length equals 16 residues. CDR3: CASRARDSPYSGELFF. The CDR3, as DNA: TGTGCCAGCAGGGCACGGGACAGCCCATATTCCGGGGAGCTGTTTTTT.

This sequence joins TRBV9 and TRBJ2-2, with unresolved D. V was trimmed by 7 bases and J by 1 base, leaving 8 bases between them. The CDR3 totals 13 residues. CDR1 is SGDLS, CDR2 YYNGEE, per germline. CDR3 nucleotide sequence: TGTGCCAGCTCTAGAAAGAACACCGGGGAGCTGTTTTTT. This translates into CASSRKNTGELFF.

The chain combines TRBV7-2 with TRBJ2-5; D is ambiguous. Germline V lookup: CDR1 SGHTA, CDR2 FQGNSA. This CDR3 contains 15 residues. The V gene lost 5 bases and the J gene lost 2 bases, with 15 bases spanning the gap. The CDR3 is CASSRKDGPQETQYF. Here the CDR3 DNA reads TGTGCCAGCAGCCGAAAGGACGGGCCGCAAGAGACCCAGTACTTC.

The chain uses TRBV11-3 and TRBJ2-2, with 14 bases matching TRBD2. V shed 5 bases, J shed 5 bases, and the junction held 7 bases outside the gene matches. The CDR3 has 17 amino acids. Germline V gene sequence: CDR1 SGHNT, CDR2 YENEEA. CDR3 in amino acids: CASSGSGTSGRTGELFF. DNA for the CDR3: TGTGCCAGCAGCGGGTCCGGGACTAGCGGGAGAACCGGGGAGCTGTTTTTT.

V gene TRBV4-1 combines with J gene TRBJ1-2; tentative D call: TRBD1 (5 bases). Germline V gene lookup returns CDR1 MGHRA and CDR2 YSYEKL. Trimming stripped 4 bases from V and 7 bases from J, with 19 bases between. The CDR3 contains 15 residues. CDR3 bases: TGCGCCAGCAGCCCCCCCGGCAGGGATTATAGTGGCTACACCTTC. Translating gives CASSPPGRDYSGYTF.

The chain links TRBV12-5 to TRBJ2-7; the match to TRBD1 covers 7 bases. J was trimmed by 3 bases and V by 0 bases; bases with no gene match: 8. Looked up from germline, CDR1 is LGHNT and CDR2 is FRNRAP. The CDR3 spans 16 residues. The CDR3 bases are TGTGCTAGTGGTTTGGTAACTGGAGACAGGGTCTACGAGCAGTACTTC. Translated, it gives CASGLVTGDRVYEQYF.

The V call is TRBV6-6, the J call TRBJ1-1; D remains ambiguous. Germline V gives CDR1 MNHNY, CDR2 SVGAGI (reference sequence). This CDR3 region has 14 residues. Trimming removed 7 bases from V and 0 bases from J, with 12 bases in between. CDR3 DNA: TGTGCCAGCATAAATTCGGGGATGAACACTGAAGCTTTCTTT. Its protein is CASINSGMNTEAFF.

The CDR3 sequence: CASSLSRRGDTEAFF. In DNA form, the CDR3 reads TGTGCCAGCAGTTTATCGAGGAGGGGGGACACTGAAGCTTTCTTT. This rearrangement joins TRBV27 to TRBJ1-1; the D gene is possibly TRBD1 (6 bases). There are 15 residues in the CDR3. Trimming removed 0 bases from V and 3 bases from J, with 11 bases in between. In germline, CDR1 is MNHEY, CDR2 SMNVEV (reference sequence).

The CDR3 DNA reads TGTGCCAGTAGTATAGGGACGGGACTGCAACACAATGAGCAGTTCTTC. Translated, it gives CASSIGTGLQHNEQFF. The genes are TRBV19 and TRBJ2-1, with TRBD2 as a possible D gene (6 bases). Germline-derived CDR1 and CDR2 are LNHDA and SQIVND (reference sequence). With 1 base removed from V and 5 bases from J, the gap between germline ends came to 15 bases. The CDR3 is made up of 16 amino acids. Together with reference TRBV19 and TRBJ2-1, the CDR3 gives the full variable domain: DGGITQSPKYLFRKEGQNVTLSCEQNLNHDAMYWYRQDPGQGLRLIYYSQIVNDFQKGDIAEGYSVSREKKESFPLTVTSAQKNPTAFYLCASSIGTGLQHNEQFFGPGTRLTVL.

V is TRBV5-5 and J is TRBJ2-5; 9 bases match TRBD1. The CDR3 loop spans 15 amino acids. Germline lookup yields CDR1 SGHKS and CDR2 YYEKEE (reference sequence). J gave up 5 bases and V 4 bases, and 9 bases lay outside the gene matches. CDR3 loop: CASSEGTGRGETQYF. The CDR3 DNA reads as TGTGCCAGCAGCGAAGGGACAGGGAGAGGGGAGACCCAGTACTTC.

The V and J genes are TRBV5-3 and TRBJ1-5; weak D call: TRBD1 (6 bases). TRBV5-3 falls under the ORF class, with uncertain function. The length of the CDR3 is 16 residues. Trimming removed 2 bases from V and 3 bases from J, with 15 bases in between. The CDR3 DNA sequence: TGTGCCAGAAGCTTAGACGTACAGGGTTCCAATCAGCCCCAGCATTTT. It is translated as CARSLDVQGSNQPQHF.

J is TRBJ1-2 and V is TRBV29-1, with 7 bases aligning to TRBD1. The CDR3 sequence is 13 residues long. The germline gives CDR1 SQVTM, CDR2 ANQGSEA. The junction had 7 bases not matched to a gene; V was cut back by 6 bases and J by 3 bases. The CDR3 sequence is CSVTEGADYGYTF. In nucleotides, the CDR3 is TGCAGCGTGACCGAGGGGGCGGACTATGGCTACACCTTC.

This chain links TRBV5-4 with TRBJ2-5; 16 bases align to TRBD2. The CDR3 extends over 17 amino acids. V gave up 6 bases and J gave up 5 bases; unmatched junction bases: 10. Germline lookup yields CDR1 SGHNT and CDR2 YYREEE (reference sequence). The CDR3 DNA sequence: TGTGCCAGCACCACGGGACTAGCGGGAGGGGAAGGGGAGACCCAGTACTTC. As protein: CASTTGLAGGEGETQYF.

J is TRBJ2-2 and V is TRBV2; D ambiguous. The length of the CDR3 is 14 residues. CDR1 and CDR2 from the germline V gene are SNHLY and FYNNEI. The V end lost 1 base, the J end lost 5 bases, and 8 bases lay between the germline ends. In DNA, the CDR3 is TGTGCCAGCAGTGAAGGGTATGGAACCGGGGAGCTGTTTTTT. The encoded protein is CASSEGYGTGELFF.

The chain recombines TRBV29-1 with TRBJ1-2, with 8 bases that match TRBD1. The CDR3 covers 15 residues. The germline gives CDR1 SQVTM, CDR2 ANQGSEA. V shed 4 bases, J shed 7 bases, and the junction held 14 bases outside the gene matches. CDR3 DNA sequence: TGCAGCGTTGTTTTTAGGTCCGACAGGGGCTCTGGCTACACCTTC. Its translation is CSVVFRSDRGSGYTF. Supplemented by reference TRBV29-1 and TRBJ1-2, the full variable domain reads SAVISQKPSRDICQRGTSLTIQCQVDSQVTMMFWYRQQPGQSLTLIATANQGSEATYESGFVIDKFPISRPNLTFSTLTVSNMSPEDSSIYLCSVVFRSDRGSGYTFGSGTRLTVV.

This clone was seen just once. CDR3 in DNA: TGTGCCAGCTCACCTGCTAGCCTCATGGAGACCCAGTACTTC. Translated: CASSPASLMETQYF. This chain joins TRBV18 and TRBJ2-5; the D gene is possibly TRBD2 (5 bases). CDR3 size: 14 residues. V was cut by 3 bases and J by 5 bases, with 13 bases left in between. The germline V gene encodes CDR1 KGHSH and CDR2 LQKENI.

The gene calls are TRBV4-2 and TRBJ2-7; D might be TRBD1 (5 bases). CDR1 is LGHNA and CDR2 is YNFKEQ in the germline V gene. Deletions cut 2 bases from V and 2 bases from J, with 16 bases between. The CDR3 extends over 16 amino acids. Here the CDR3 reads CASSQRLPDTAYEQYF. The CDR3 region has the DNA TGTGCCAGCAGCCAACGATTACCGGACACAGCCTACGAGCAGTACTTC.

The chain joins TRBV29-1 to TRBJ2-2; D is perhaps TRBD1 (5 bases). V was shortened by 7 bases and J by 6 bases, with 12 bases between the two germline ends. Germline CDR1 is SQVTM and CDR2 is ANQGSEA. The CDR3 extends over 12 amino acids. DNA for the CDR3: TGCAGCGGTGGGGCAAAGGCCGGGGAGCTGTTTTTT. It specifies CSGGAKAGELFF.

Only a few counts were recorded for this clone. The chain couples TRBV7-6 to TRBJ1-2, with D perhaps matching TRBD1 (6 bases). Trimming stripped 4 bases from V and 4 bases from J, with 16 bases between. Germline V gene lookup returns CDR1 SGHVS and CDR2 FNYEAQ. The CDR3 has 15 residues. The CDR3 DNA is TGTGCCAGCAGCTCTCCGGGGGCAGGCTTCTATGGCTACACCTTC. Amino acid sequence: CASSSPGAGFYGYTF.